Listed here are 23 T cell receptor beta chains from one sample, sequenced in a study of blood T cell repertoires in COVID-19 (dated by TCRdb to between 2020 and 2021). Libraries were built with the immunoSEQ multiplex PCR assay. TCRdb stores this immuneACCESS table with in-frame sequences only. Part of the clones is absent; in the studies checked, under half of the shortfall reflects unresolved V genes, and no reason is known for the rest. This sample is represented by 150,000 to 200,000 clones; 65% to 90% of them were singletons. The biggest ten clones account for roughly 8.2% of the sample. The sample comprised peripheral blood. The source is a man aged 60 to 75 with acute or convalescent COVID-19.

This chain connects TRBV7-8 to TRBJ1-1; 9 bases agree with TRBD1. V gave up 5 bases and J gave up 5 bases; unmatched junction bases: 6. Germline CDR1 is SGHVS and CDR2 is FQNEAQ. The CDR3 totals 14 residues. CDR3 coding DNA: TGTGCCAGCAGCCATCGGACAGGGGAAACTGAAGCTTTCTTT. Its translation: CASSHRTGETEAFF. Together with reference TRBV7-8 and TRBJ1-1, the CDR3 gives the full variable domain: GAGVSQSPRYKVAKRGQDVALRCDPISGHVSLFWYQQALGQGPEFLTYFQNEAQLDKSGLPSDRFFAERPEGSVSTLKIQRTQQEDSAVYLCASSHRTGETEAFFGQGTRLTVV.

The V gene is TRBV18, the J gene TRBJ2-7; 9 bases align to TRBD1. J lost 5 bases, V lost 8 bases, and 7 bases had no gene match. The CDR3 sequence is 13 residues long. The germline CDR1 and CDR2 sequences are KGHSH and LQKENI. Here the CDR3 DNA reads TGTGCCAGCCCTCCCCGGGACAGGGACGAGCAGTACTTC. It is translated as CASPPRDRDEQYF.

This clone was counted only a few times. This sequence joins TRBV5-4 and TRBJ2-7; 11 bases agree with TRBD1. After removal of 2 bases from V and 6 bases from J, the junction contained 4 bases not matched to a gene. Germline loops: CDR1 SGHNT, CDR2 YYREEE (reference sequence). The CDR3 loop spans 14 amino acids. The CDR3 DNA is TGTGCCAGCAGCTTCGGACAGGGGGCATCCGAGCAGTACTTC. Residues: CASSFGQGASEQYF.

The rearrangement joins TRBV18 to TRBJ1-1, with D perhaps matching TRBD1 (5 bases). The CDR3 loop spans 15 amino acids. Trimming shortened V by 2 bases and J by 5 bases, and 15 bases separated the two germline ends. Germline V gene lookup returns CDR1 KGHSH and CDR2 LQKENI. Here the CDR3 reads CASSPSLPGDTEAFF. The CDR3 bases are TGTGCCAGCTCACCAAGTCTCCCGGGGGATACTGAAGCTTTCTTT.

The J gene is TRBJ2-1, the V gene TRBV19; TRBD2 agrees at 11 bases. The CDR3 covers 17 residues. The junction had 18 bases not matched to a gene; V was cut back by 8 bases and J by 9 bases. Germline CDR1 LNHDA, CDR2 SQIVND (reference sequence). CDR3 protein: CASGTRTSGSPSSEQFF. The CDR3 nucleotides read TGTGCCAGTGGAACCCGGACTAGCGGGTCCCCCAGCAGTGAGCAGTTCTTC. Full variable domain (remainder filled in from reference TRBV19 and TRBJ2-1): DGGITQSPKYLFRKEGQNVTLSCEQNLNHDAMYWYRQDPGQGLRLIYYSQIVNDFQKGDIAEGYSVSREKKESFPLTVTSAQKNPTAFYLCASGTRTSGSPSSEQFFGPGTRLTVL.

CDR3 residues: CASSLSSSRFTEAFF. CDR3 nucleotide sequence: TGTGCCAGCAGTTTATCGAGTTCCAGGTTCACTGAAGCTTTCTTT. The chain has TRBV27 and TRBJ1-1; no definite D call. This CDR3 is 15 amino acids long. The V end was cut by 0 bases, the J end by 4 bases, with 12 bases between. CDR1 is MNHEY, CDR2 SMNVEV, per germline (reference sequence).

V is TRBV2 and J is TRBJ2-2; no definite D call. Germline lookup yields CDR1 SNHLY and CDR2 FYNNEI. The CDR3 runs 13 residues. Trimming took 1 base from V and 10 from J, leaving 10 bases between them. CDR3 coding DNA: TGTGCCAGCAGTGAAGACGAGATTTTGGAGCTGTTTTTT. Translation: CASSEDEILELFF. The whole variable domain, remainder taken from reference TRBV2 and TRBJ2-2, is EPEVTQTPSHQVTQMGQEVILRCVPISNHLYFYWYRQILGQKVEFLVSFYNNEISEKSEIFDDQFSVERPDGSNFTLKIRSTKLEDSAMYFCASSEDEILELFFGEGSRLTVL.

The V gene is TRBV6-1, the J gene TRBJ1-1; TRBD1 matches 8 bases. Unmatched junction bases numbered 10, after V lost 4 bases and J lost 0 bases. The CDR3 extends over 17 amino acids. The V gene's germline CDR1 is MNHNS and CDR2 SASEGT. CDR3 sequence (DNA): TGTGCCAGCAGTGCTCCGGTCGGGACAGGCATGAACACTGAAGCTTTCTTT. This encodes CASSAPVGTGMNTEAFF.

The chain carries TRBV27 and TRBJ1-6; D perhaps matches TRBD1 (6 bases). Trimming left V 6 bases short and J 8 bases short, with 11 bases between. The CDR3 sequence is 13 residues long. Germline V lookup: CDR1 MNHEY, CDR2 SMNVEV (reference sequence). CDR3 amino acids: CASSQGIDSPLHF. The CDR3 nucleotides are TGTGCCAGCAGCCAGGGGATAGATTCACCCCTCCACTTT.

This clone has more than one count but fewer than ten. This chain connects TRBV5-8 to TRBJ1-4; unclear D gene. The germline V gene has CDR1 SGHTS and CDR2 YDEGEE. V lost 4 bases and J lost 4, with 11 bases in between. This CDR3 spans 14 amino acids. CDR3 loop: CASSRWANNEKLFF. The CDR3 bases are TGTGCCAGCAGCCGATGGGCTAATAATGAAAAACTGTTTTTT.

This sequence joins TRBV28 and TRBJ1-1, with 8 nucleotides matching TRBD1. The length of the CDR3 is 15 residues. The germline gives CDR1 MDHEN, CDR2 SYDVKM. V gave up 5 bases and J gave up 6 bases; unmatched junction bases: 11. CDR3 bases: TGTGCCAGCAGTCCCTCGGACAGGGTCGGGGCTGAAGCTTTCTTT. Its protein is CASSPSDRVGAEAFF.

The chain links TRBV5-1 to TRBJ2-5; D possibly corresponds to TRBD2 (6 bases). V lost 3 bases to trimming and J lost 5 bases, with 11 bases between them. CDR1 and CDR2 from the germline V gene are SGHRS and YFSETQ. The CDR3 has 13 residues. CDR3 bases: TGCGCCAGCAGCTGGGGGGTTGGTGAGACCCAGTACTTC. Amino acid sequence: CASSWGVGETQYF.

This clone came up a few times. The genes are TRBV5-1 and TRBJ2-3; 11 bases are shared with TRBD2. The CDR3 is 17 amino acids. Germline trimming cut 1 base from V and 2 bases from J; bases unmatched to any gene: 6. Germline CDR1 is SGHRS and CDR2 is YFSETQ. The CDR3 DNA sequence: TGCGCCAGCAGCTTGAAGGCTAGCGGGAGGACCACAGATACGCAGTATTTT. It yields the protein CASSLKASGRTTDTQYF.

The genes are TRBV5-5 and TRBJ2-2, with D possibly TRBD2 on 6 matching bases. This CDR3 is 15 amino acids long. Trimming shortened V by 5 bases and J by 3 bases, and 14 bases separated the two germline ends. Germline CDR1 is SGHKS and CDR2 is YYEKEE (reference sequence). The CDR3 DNA is TGTGCCAGCAGTATGGGACTGGATTACACCGGGGAGCTGTTTTTT. As protein: CASSMGLDYTGELFF. The variable domain in full, with the rest retrieved from reference TRBV5-5 and TRBJ2-2, is DAGVTQSPTHLIKTRGQQVTLRCSPISGHKSVSWYQQVLGQGPQFIFQYYEKEERGRGNFPDRFSARQFPNYSSELNVNALLLGDSALYLCASSMGLDYTGELFFGEGSRLTVL.

V usage is TRBV9 and J usage is TRBJ2-4; perhaps TRBD1 as D (6 bases). The V gene lost 0 bases and the J gene lost 6 bases, with 7 bases spanning the gap. CDR1 SGDLS and CDR2 YYNGEE come from the germline V gene. The CDR3 consists of 13 residues. The CDR3 sequence: CASSVEQGNIQYF. The CDR3 DNA sequence: TGTGCCAGCAGCGTAGAACAGGGAAACATTCAGTACTTC.

The rearrangement links TRBV7-9 to TRBJ1-2; 10 positions agree with TRBD1. V dropped 1 base and J dropped 3; count of bases not matched to a gene: 11. The germline V gene encodes CDR1 SEHNR and CDR2 FQNEAQ (reference sequence). This CDR3 has 18 residues. In DNA form, the CDR3 reads TGTGCCAGCAGCTTAGTAGCCGGGACAGGGGTTGGTCACTATGGCTACACCTTC. It yields the protein CASSLVAGTGVGHYGYTF.

The rearrangement uses TRBV30 and TRBJ2-7; D might be TRBD2 (6 bases). Looked up from germline, CDR1 is GTSNPN and CDR2 is SVGIG (reference sequence). The CDR3 spans 14 residues. Trimming cost V 2 bases and J 1 base, with 12 bases left between them. The CDR3 protein is CAWSLAGLSYEQYF. CDR3 bases: TGTGCCTGGAGTCTCGCGGGACTGTCCTACGAGCAGTACTTC. Drawing the rest from reference TRBV30 and TRBJ2-7, the complete variable domain is SQTIHQWPATLVQPVGSPLSLECTVEGTSNPNLYWYRQAAGRGLQLLFYSVGIGQISSEVPQNLSASRPQDRQFILSSKKLLLSDSGFYLCAWSLAGLSYEQYFGPGTRLTVT.

V usage is TRBV27 and J usage is TRBJ2-7, with TRBD1 matching 8 bases. This CDR3 has 14 amino acids. Germline trimming cut 5 bases from V and 2 bases from J; bases unmatched to any gene: 5. CDR1 is MNHEY and CDR2 is SMNVEV in the germline V gene (reference sequence). Here the CDR3 reads CASSLQTGAYEQYF. The DNA for the CDR3 is TGTGCCAGCAGTCTCCAGACAGGGGCCTACGAGCAGTACTTC.

The chain is built from TRBV6-5 and TRBJ2-7; D not resolved. Germline assignment: CDR1 MNHEY and CDR2 SVGAGI. The V end lost 5 bases, the J end lost 4 bases, and 15 bases lay between the germline ends. The CDR3 consists of 14 residues. CDR3 nucleotide sequence: TGTGCCAGCAGTCCCCCGGTCCTCGATTACGAGCAGTACTTC. Translating it yields CASSPPVLDYEQYF.

The V and J genes are TRBV30 and TRBJ2-1; the D gene is possibly TRBD1 (5 bases). The CDR3 length is 13 residues. Trimming removed 6 bases at V and 4 bases at J, with 13 bases between. CDR1 is GTSNPN and CDR2 is SVGIG in the germline V gene (reference sequence). CDR3 protein: CACRQPWYNEQFF. CDR3 DNA sequence: TGTGCCTGCCGACAGCCTTGGTACAATGAGCAGTTCTTC. Filled out from reference TRBV30 and TRBJ2-1, the complete variable domain reads SQTIHQWPATLVQPVGSPLSLECTVEGTSNPNLYWYRQAAGRGLQLLFYSVGIGQISSEVPQNLSASRPQDRQFILSSKKLLLSDSGFYLCACRQPWYNEQFFGPGTRLTVL.

This clone was found once. The chain uses TRBV10-1 and TRBJ2-3; 10 bases align to TRBD2. Germline V CDR1 and CDR2: WNHNN, SYGVQD (reference sequence). The CDR3 extends over 17 amino acids. The junction had 12 bases not matched to a gene; V was cut back by 6 bases and J by 3 bases. In DNA, the CDR3 is TGCGCCAGCAGCGAGGCCCTAGCGGGAGAGGCGACAGATACGCAGTATTTT. Translating it yields CASSEALAGEATDTQYF.

The chain uses TRBV19 and TRBJ1-6; maybe TRBD1 (5 bases). This CDR3 has 16 residues. The germline V gene encodes CDR1 LNHDA and CDR2 SQIVND (reference sequence). Between the trimmed V and J ends, which lost 6 bases and 13 bases, there was a span of 25 bases. The CDR3 reads CASRGRGLTNRSPLHF. In nucleotides, the CDR3 is TGTGCCAGTAGGGGACGGGGACTCACTAACCGCTCGCCCCTCCACTTT. The complete variable domain, with remaining parts taken from reference TRBV19 and TRBJ1-6, reads DGGITQSPKYLFRKEGQNVTLSCEQNLNHDAMYWYRQDPGQGLRLIYYSQIVNDFQKGDIAEGYSVSREKKESFPLTVTSAQKNPTAFYLCASRGRGLTNRSPLHFGNGTRLTVT.

This clone was counted between two and nine times. The genes are TRBV4-1 and TRBJ2-5; the D is unclear. This CDR3 region has 15 residues. Germline assignment: CDR1 MGHRA and CDR2 YSYEKL. With 0 bases removed from V and 0 bases from J, the gap between germline ends came to 8 bases. The CDR3 spells CASSQDNRDQETQYF. CDR3 bases: TGCGCCAGCAGCCAAGATAACCGGGACCAAGAGACCCAGTACTTC.